These 23 T cell receptor beta chains were all obtained from the same sample, sequenced in a study of PD-1 blockade in classical Hodgkin lymphoma. Sequenced by immunoSEQ multiplex PCR; TCRdb stores in-frame clones only, minus some. The data show several thousand clones, with about 61% seen just once and 28% held by the top ten. This sample's time point: cycle 4 day 1 (C4D1), after around six weeks of nivolumab. Every patient experienced relapse after autologous stem cell transplantation, and brentuximab vedotin exposure varied. The sequencing used peripheral blood mononuclear cells (PBMCs), collected before the fourth cycle of nivolumab. The receptors here all came from a human donor with classical Hodgkin lymphoma.

The chain joins TRBV6-5 to TRBJ2-7; no definite D call. The germline gives CDR1 MNHEY, CDR2 SVGAGI. There are 14 residues in the CDR3. The V end lost 2 bases, the J end lost 6 bases, and 14 bases lay between the germline ends. This CDR3 reads CASSYGDSSREQYF. The CDR3 DNA is TGTGCCAGCAGTTACGGGGATTCCTCACGCGAGCAGTACTTC.

This clone came up a few times. The rearrangement links TRBV11-2 to TRBJ2-1; 14 positions match TRBD2. V gave up 3 bases and J gave up 9 bases; unmatched junction bases: 4. This CDR3 has 15 residues. Germline CDR1 SGHAT, CDR2 FQNNGV. CDR3: CASSLGLAGAGEQFF. Written as DNA, the CDR3 is TGTGCCAGCAGCTTGGGACTAGCGGGAGCTGGTGAGCAGTTCTTC.

V is TRBV4-2 and J is TRBJ2-7, with 7 bases aligning to TRBD1. The ends lost 1 base at V and 2 bases at J; junction bases unmatched: 2. Germline loops: CDR1 LGHNA, CDR2 YNFKEQ. This CDR3 has 14 residues. CDR3 region: CASSQGQGTYEQYF. DNA of the CDR3: TGTGCCAGCAGCCAAGGACAGGGAACCTACGAGCAGTACTTC.

This chain uses TRBV4-1 with TRBJ1-2, with D possibly being TRBD1 (6 bases). In germline, CDR1 is MGHRA, CDR2 YSYEKL. The CDR3 has 15 amino acids. Between the trimmed V and J ends, which lost 4 bases and 5 bases, there was a span of 17 bases. The CDR3 loop is CASSPRRPGAYGYTF. The CDR3 nucleotides are TGCGCCAGCAGCCCCCGCCGTCCGGGGGCTTATGGCTACACCTTC.

This chain connects TRBV19 to TRBJ2-3, with TRBD1 matching 10 bases. Unmatched junction bases numbered 9, after V lost 10 bases and J lost 5 bases. The CDR3 is 14 amino acids. In germline, CDR1 is LNHDA, CDR2 SQIVND (reference sequence). CDR3: CANLRQGAEDTQYF. CDR3 nucleotide sequence: TGTGCCAACCTGCGACAGGGGGCTGAAGATACGCAGTATTTT.

This chain links TRBV6-5 with TRBJ1-2; no clear D gene. V lost 0 bases, J lost 2 bases, and 1 base lay in between. Germline CDR1 and CDR2: MNHEY and SVGAGI. This CDR3 is built from 12 residues. The CDR3 is CASSYSNYGYTF. The CDR3 coding sequence is TGTGCCAGCAGTTACTCCAACTATGGCTACACCTTC.

The chain links TRBV6-1 to TRBJ2-7, with 7 nucleotides matching TRBD2. The V gene's germline CDR1 is MNHNS and CDR2 SASEGT. After removal of 6 bases from V and 1 base from J, the junction contained 9 bases not matched to a gene. The length of the CDR3 is 15 residues. DNA of the CDR3: TGTGCCAGCAGGGAGAGACTAGCTGGTTCCTACGAGCAGTACTTC. The encoded protein is CASRERLAGSYEQYF.

The chain joins TRBV25-1 to TRBJ1-1; 7 bases map to TRBD1. The CDR3 sequence is 14 residues long. Trimming took 3 bases from V and 5 from J; bases not matched to a gene: 6. The germline gives CDR1 MGHDK, CDR2 SYGVNS. The CDR3: CASSDWQGGTEAFF. The CDR3 nucleotides are TGTGCCAGCAGTGATTGGCAGGGGGGTACTGAAGCTTTCTTT.

The chain recombines TRBV5-1 with TRBJ1-4; D unresolved. Trimming stripped 4 bases from V and 1 base from J, with 11 bases between. The germline gives CDR1 SGHRS, CDR2 YFSETQ. The CDR3 loop spans 15 amino acids. The CDR3 coding sequence is TGCGCCAGCAGCCCCGACGGATTAACTAATGAAAAACTGTTTTTT. Encoded protein: CASSPDGLTNEKLFF.

This clone was found once. J is TRBJ2-2 and V is TRBV6-4; TRBD1 matches 8 bases. The V segment lost 6 bases and the J segment 6 bases; nucleotides outside the gene matches: 6. There are 14 residues in the CDR3. Per the germline V gene, CDR1 is MRHNA and CDR2 is SNTAGT. The CDR3 sequence: CASSALGQAGELFF. DNA of the CDR3: TGTGCCAGCAGCGCCTTGGGACAGGCCGGGGAGCTGTTTTTT.

This clone has just a few counts. The gene calls are TRBV7-2 and TRBJ2-5; D not certain. With 0 bases removed from V and 1 base from J, the gap between germline ends came to 9 bases. Per the germline V gene, CDR1 is SGHTA and CDR2 is FQGNSA. This CDR3 is 15 amino acids long. The CDR3 region is CASSLAARGQETQYF. The DNA for the CDR3 is TGTGCCAGCAGCTTAGCCGCTCGCGGCCAAGAGACCCAGTACTTC.

The chain recombines TRBV6-5 with TRBJ1-4; D is unclear. V was clipped by 4 bases and J by 6 bases, with 12 bases between them. CDR1 MNHEY and CDR2 SVGAGI come from the germline V gene. The CDR3 contains 14 residues. The CDR3 DNA reads as TGTGCCAGCAGTTTGGACCCGGCGGATGAAAAACTGTTTTTT. It translates to CASSLDPADEKLFF.

The V call is TRBV27, the J call TRBJ2-7; 8 nucleotides match TRBD1. The ends lost 4 bases at V and 0 bases at J; junction bases unmatched: 5. This CDR3 comprises 15 residues. The germline CDR1 and CDR2 sequences are MNHEY and SMNVEV (reference sequence). The DNA of the CDR3 is TGTGCCAGCAGTTACGGGACAGGACTCTCCTACGAGCAGTACTTC. It specifies CASSYGTGLSYEQYF.

This sequence joins TRBV6-6 and TRBJ2-5; D possibly uses TRBD1 or TRBD2 (5 bases each). The CDR3 consists of 15 residues. The germline gives CDR1 MNHNY, CDR2 SVGAGI (reference sequence). Trimming took 3 bases from V and 0 from J, leaving 11 bases between them. DNA of the CDR3: TGTGCCAGCAGTTATCGAGGGGCGAACCAAGAGACCCAGTACTTC. Residues: CASSYRGANQETQYF.

This rearrangement joins TRBV10-3 to TRBJ2-2; D may match TRBD1 or TRBD2 (5 bases each). CDR3 length: 16 amino acids. CDR1 and CDR2 (germline): ENHRY, SYGVKD. The ends were cut back, 4 bases at V and 0 bases at J, with 12 bases in the middle. CDR3 region: CAISANRGTNTGELFF. CDR3 DNA: TGTGCCATCAGTGCTAACCGGGGCACGAACACCGGGGAGCTGTTTTTT.

The chain has TRBV19 and TRBJ2-1, with unresolved D. The CDR3 has 15 amino acids. Germline V gene sequence: CDR1 LNHDA, CDR2 SQIVND (reference sequence). V was cut by 5 bases and J by 4 bases, with 15 bases left in between. CDR3 nucleotides: TGTGCCAGTAGTCCCACATCACTTGGGTACAATGAGCAGTTCTTC. Its translation is CASSPTSLGYNEQFF.

V is TRBV15 and J is TRBJ2-7, with a weak D call TRBD2 (7 bases). The V end lost 5 bases, the J end lost 7 bases, and 21 bases lay between the germline ends. Germline-derived CDR1 and CDR2 are LNHNV and YYDKDF (reference sequence). The CDR3 loop spans 15 amino acids. The CDR3 DNA is TGTGCCACCAGCCTCAGGGGAGGGGCCCTCTGGGAGCAGTACTTC. Translated: CATSLRGGALWEQYF.

The gene calls are TRBV4-1 and TRBJ2-7, with 12 bases that match TRBD2. The V gene's germline CDR1 is MGHRA and CDR2 YSYEKL. After removal of 6 bases from V and 2 bases from J, the junction contained 11 bases not matched to a gene. This CDR3 comprises 17 residues. CDR3 DNA sequence: TGCGCCAGCAGTCTAGGACTAGCGGGACCCTATGCCTACGAGCAGTACTTC. This sequence encodes CASSLGLAGPYAYEQYF.

The V and J genes are TRBV29-1 and TRBJ2-1, with 9 bases fitting TRBD1. The CDR3 consists of 16 residues. V was clipped by 0 bases and J by 8 bases; unmatched bases: 11. Germline V CDR1 and CDR2: SQVTM, ANQGSEA. CDR3 region: CSVEDLKTGGNDEQFF. The CDR3 DNA sequence: TGCAGCGTTGAAGACCTAAAGACAGGGGGGAACGATGAGCAGTTCTTC.

The V and J genes are TRBV7-2 and TRBJ2-1; 9 positions agree with TRBD2. After removal of 5 bases from V and 1 base from J, the junction contained 6 bases not matched to a gene. The germline V gene has CDR1 SGHTA and CDR2 FQGNSA. The CDR3 contains 16 residues. As DNA, the CDR3 is TGTGCCAGCAGCCGGACTGCGGGAGGGTCCTACAATGAGCAGTTCTTC. This codes for CASSRTAGGSYNEQFF.

This chain joins TRBV7-4 and TRBJ2-7; no definite D call. The CDR3 spans 12 residues. V was shortened by 4 bases and J by 4 bases, with 8 bases between the two germline ends. The germline gives CDR1 SGHVT, CDR2 SQSDAQ. This chain's CDR3 is CASSSQWYEQYF. CDR3 DNA sequence: TGTGCCAGCAGCTCCCAATGGTACGAGCAGTACTTC.

The rearrangement uses TRBV19 and TRBJ2-2, with D perhaps matching TRBD1 (6 bases). Trimming took 7 bases from V and 5 from J, leaving 17 bases between them. Germline V gene data show CDR1 as LNHDA and CDR2 as SQIVND (reference sequence). This CDR3 has 15 residues. The CDR3 DNA sequence: TGTGCCAGTAACCCTAAGGGGGTTGGGACCGGGGAGCTGTTTTTT. Amino acid sequence: CASNPKGVGTGELFF.

The J gene is TRBJ2-1, the V gene TRBV27, with D unresolved. This CDR3 is built from 13 residues. Trimming left V 3 bases short and J 4 bases short, with 7 bases between. Germline V gene sequence: CDR1 MNHEY, CDR2 SMNVEV (reference sequence). In nucleotides, the CDR3 is TGTGCCAGCAGTTTCGGGCAATACAATGAGCAGTTCTTC. Its translation: CASSFGQYNEQFF.